These 3 T cell receptor beta chains originate from one sample sequenced in a study of T cell repertoires in cytomegalovirus infection. No cognate antigen is known for these TCRs. MiXCR, run by TCRdb on the reads, gives a single entry per CDR3 protein. The sample lists about 310,000 distinct CDR3 sequences; around 25% were seen once. Sequencing was performed on cultured PBMCs, taken from culture after CMV antigen stimulation. The receptors were sampled from a human donor in good health (CMV status not recorded). Some clones in this sample may be carry-over from other donors' samples.

V usage is TRBV27 and J usage is TRBJ1-2, with 7 positions matching TRBD1. V shed 4 bases and J 4 bases; nucleotides not matched to a gene: 9. The CDR3 runs 15 residues. Germline values: CDR1 MNHEY, CDR2 SMNVEV (reference sequence). The DNA of the CDR3 is TGTGCCAGCAGTTCTCCCAACAGGGGTATCTATGGCTACACCTTC. Translated, it gives CASSSPNRGIYGYTF.

The rearrangement links TRBV6-5 to TRBJ2-3; maybe TRBD1 (6 bases). Trimming removed 7 bases from V and 2 bases from J, with 13 bases in between. Germline V gene data show CDR1 as MNHEY and CDR2 as SVGAGI. This CDR3 is 14 amino acids long. This CDR3 reads CASKRGQLTDTQYF. In DNA form, the CDR3 reads TGTGCCAGCAAGAGAGGACAGCTCACAGATACGCAGTATTTT.

This chain links TRBV12-3 or TRBV12-4 with TRBJ1-5; D call uncertain. V was shortened by 4 bases and J by 6 bases, with 13 bases between the two germline ends. The CDR3 loop spans 14 amino acids. The CDR3 protein is CASSSGPTRQPQHF. CDR3 sequence (DNA): TGTGCCAGCAGTTCTGGGCCCACGCGTCAGCCCCAGCATTTT.